This TCR beta chain was recovered during a study of identical twins' blood T cells. Findings and limits, study-wide: Twins shared more top CDR3 clonotypes than unrelated donors did.

TCRdb reprocessed the 5' RACE reads with MiXCR, giving one entry per CDR3 protein. The sample holds hundreds of thousands of distinct CDR3 sequences, roughly 30% seen once. This clonotype was seen only a few times. Antigen unknown. Germline V CDR1 and CDR2: DFQATT, SNEGSKA (reference sequence). The CDR3 extends over 17 amino acids. The V end lost 7 bases, the J end lost 6 bases, and 30 bases lay between the germline ends. The receptor was derived from a woman between 18 and 49 years old in good health. The sequencing sample was made of PBMCs. This rearrangement joins TRBV20-1 to TRBJ2-5; D may match TRBD1 or TRBD2 (5 bases each). The CDR3 nucleotides are TGCAGTGTAAGTCGGGTACGCTCATCTTGGGACCGGAAGACCCAGTACTTC. Amino acids: CSVSRVRSSWDRKTQYF.